The source of this T cell receptor (beta chain) is a study of identifying expanded T cells in peripheral blood. There are 13 residues in the CDR3. Trimming shortened V by 4 bases and J by 2 bases, and 8 bases separated the two germline ends. Germline CDR1 is SNHLY and CDR2 is FYNNEI. Data came from immunoSEQ multiplex PCR; TCRdb stores just in-frame clones and leaves some out. This sample carries 100,000 to 150,000 clones, less than 90% of them seen once, and the ten largest clones take about 8%. No infections or other immune events were documented during collection. Sequences were obtained from blood. The chain couples TRBV2 to TRBJ1-1; no firm D call. The sequence was collected from a person between 18 and 75 years old in good health. The CDR3 nucleotides are TGTGCCAGCAGTGCCCAGATCAACACTGAAGCTTTCTTT. This gives the protein CASSAQINTEAFF. Full variable domain (outside the CDR3, taken from reference TRBV2 and TRBJ1-1): EPEVTQTPSHQVTQMGQEVILRCVPISNHLYFYWYRQILGQKVEFLVSFYNNEISEKSEIFDDQFSVERPDGSNFTLKIRSTKLEDSAMYFCASSAQINTEAFFGQGTRLTVV.